What follows describes a single TCR beta chain. Its antigen is unidentified. The CDR3 spans 14 residues. Trimming stripped 0 bases from V and 5 bases from J, with 12 bases between. CDR1 SGHDT and CDR2 YYEEEE come from the germline V gene. The data belong to a study of regulatory T cells in long-lasting Graves disease. General study results and limits: Persistent Graves' patients had lower TCR diversity than newly diagnosed ones. Persistent disease preferred TRBV28, TRBJ1-2 and TRBJ2-5.

Arm-PCR of CDR3 regions and iRepertoire HTBI primers were the basis on which TCR beta libraries were built. From the multiplex PCR reads, TCRdb called clonotypes with MiXCR, one entry per CDR3 protein. The sample has under 500,000 distinct CDR3 sequences; roughly 20% are singletons. Sample time point: persistent/refractory GD, antithyroid drugs over 5 years with positive TRAb. The TCR library used RNA extracted from PBMCs. The sample was peripheral blood mononuclear cells (PBMCs), taken when the disease was refractory, from a patient treated with antithyroid drugs. This clonotype originated in a female donor with Graves disease. The chain recombines TRBV5-6 with TRBJ2-7; D not resolved. DNA of the CDR3: TGTGCCAGCAGCTTGGGTGTGGGATTCAACGAGCAGTACTTC. Amino acid sequence: CASSLGVGFNEQYF.